This T cell receptor (beta chain) is drawn from a study of vaccination effects on CD4 cells after COVID-19. Study background: The participants, recipients of two vaccine doses, got either BNT162b2 or mRNA-1273. General study points: Marked contraction was observed in infection-induced and vaccine-induced clones late after vaccination.

To note about this clone: Its antigen is as yet unknown.

Trimming at V came to 7 bases and at J to 9 bases, leaving 7 bases not matched to a gene. This CDR3 comprises 13 residues. The germline CDR1 and CDR2 sequences are MNHEY and SMNVEV (reference sequence). Here immunoSEQ multiplex PCR was the method, and the copy in TCRdb shows in-frame clones only, minus some. The table shows roughly 65,000 clones, with around 76% occurring only once. Before sequencing, viral peptide pools were used by the ViraFEST assay to expand antigen-specific CD4+ T cells. The culture ran for roughly ten days before CD4+ T cells were isolated. None of the vaccinated had previously contracted SARS-CoV-2, and their nucleocapsid antibodies tested negative.

The sequence came from a human donor who received a COVID-19 vaccine. The specimen comprised CD4+ T cells from PBMCs cultured with HCoV-NL63 spike peptides, sampled before COVID-19 vaccination. V gene TRBV27 combines with J gene TRBJ1-2, with TRBD1 matching 11 bases. The CDR3 DNA sequence: TGTGCCAGCACCTCGGGACAGGGGGGCCGCTACACCTTC. The encoded protein is CASTSGQGGRYTF.